A selection of T cell receptor beta chains follows, all from one sample in a study of blood T cell repertoires in COVID-19. Produced via immunoSEQ multiplex PCR; TCRdb's table is partial and in-frame only. Here the sample spans about 120,000 clones, roughly 89% being singletons. Sample: peripheral blood. All receptors come from a human donor with acute or convalescent COVID-19. The donor label of this sample is uncertain. CDR3s include the opening cysteine and the closing phenylalanine or tryptophan. A D gene is named only where the DNA matches it firmly. Clone size is not always given. Where it is, it says once, few, many or a class for expanded clones.

V gene: TRBV7-4; J gene: TRBJ2-7; clone size: few; D gene: .; CDR3 protein: CASSSPRVFSYEQYF; CDR3 DNA: TGTGCCAGCAGCTCGCCCAGGGTTTTCTCCTACGAGCAGTACTTC
V gene: TRBV7-8; J gene: TRBJ1-4; clone size: .; D gene: .; CDR3 protein: CASSLTETNEKLFF; CDR3 DNA: TGTGCCAGCAGCTTGACAGAAACTAATGAAAAACTGTTTTTT
V gene: TRBV19; J gene: TRBJ1-5; clone size: .; D gene: .; CDR3 protein: CASRRNENNQPQHF; CDR3 DNA: TGTGCCAGTAGGCGGAACGAAAACAATCAGCCCCAGCATTTT
V gene: TRBV9; J gene: TRBJ1-1; clone size: .; D gene: .; CDR3 protein: CASSVDRDTEAFF; CDR3 DNA: TGTGCCAGCAGCGTAGACAGGGACACTGAAGCTTTCTTT
V gene: TRBV18; J gene: TRBJ2-3; clone size: .; D gene: TRBD2; CDR3 protein: CASSPPGASGSVRNTQYF; CDR3 DNA: TGTGCCAGCTCACCACCTGGGGCTAGCGGGAGTGTAAGGAATACGCAGTATTTT
V gene: TRBV7-8; J gene: TRBJ2-1; clone size: .; D gene: TRBD2; CDR3 protein: CASMPWRILAGGVGEQFF; CDR3 DNA: TGTGCCAGCATGCCCTGGAGGATTCTAGCGGGAGGAGTGGGTGAGCAGTTCTTC
V gene: TRBV19; J gene: TRBJ1-4; clone size: .; D gene: .; CDR3 protein: CASTTPGGVGEKLFF; CDR3 DNA: TGTGCCAGTACAACCCCGGGGGGGGTTGGAGAAAAACTGTTTTTT
V gene: TRBV7-2; J gene: TRBJ2-1; clone size: once; D gene: TRBD2; CDR3 protein: CASSPAGTSVVQFF; CDR3 DNA: TGTGCCAGCAGCCCGGCCGGGACTAGCGTAGTTCAGTTCTTC
V gene: TRBV5-5; J gene: TRBJ1-1; clone size: .; D gene: .; CDR3 protein: CASSLERPVYTEAFF; CDR3 DNA: TGTGCCAGCAGCTTGGAGCGGCCGGTATACACTGAAGCTTTCTTT
V gene: TRBV25-1; J gene: TRBJ2-5; clone size: .; D gene: TRBD1; CDR3 protein: CASSEETGGGWETQYF; CDR3 DNA: TGTGCCAGCAGTGAAGAAACAGGGGGCGGGTGGGAGACCCAGTACTTC
V gene: TRBV28; J gene: TRBJ1-2; clone size: .; D gene: TRBD1; CDR3 protein: CASSFRQGYGYTF; CDR3 DNA: TGTGCCAGCAGTTTTCGACAGGGGTATGGCTACACCTTC
V gene: TRBV15; J gene: TRBJ2-6; clone size: .; D gene: .; CDR3 protein: CATSRGLSRAGANVLTF; CDR3 DNA: TGTGCCACCAGCAGAGGACTATCGAGGGCTGGGGCCAACGTCCTGACTTTC
V gene: TRBV19; J gene: TRBJ2-7; clone size: .; D gene: TRBD2; CDR3 protein: CASSMASGMYEQYF; CDR3 DNA: TGTGCCAGTAGTATGGCTAGCGGGATGTACGAGCAGTACTTC
V gene: TRBV30; J gene: TRBJ1-2; clone size: .; D gene: .; CDR3 protein: CAWSYSGYYGYTF; CDR3 DNA: TGTGCCTGGAGTTACTCAGGGTACTATGGCTACACCTTC
V gene: TRBV7-3; J gene: TRBJ2-2; clone size: .; D gene: .; CDR3 protein: CASSSLLMTGELFF; CDR3 DNA: TGTGCCAGCAGCTCCCTATTGATGACCGGGGAGCTGTTTTTT
V gene: TRBV6-2/TRBV6-3; J gene: TRBJ2-4; clone size: .; D gene: TRBD2; CDR3 protein: CASSYTPERTSGNLNIQYF; CDR3 DNA: TGTGCCAGCAGTTACACGCCGGAGCGGACTAGCGGGAATTTAAACATTCAGTACTTC
V gene: TRBV4-2; J gene: TRBJ2-7; clone size: .; D gene: .; CDR3 protein: CASSQAPDSYEQYF; CDR3 DNA: TGTGCCAGCAGCCAAGCACCGGACAGCTACGAGCAGTACTTC
V gene: TRBV6-5; J gene: TRBJ1-1; clone size: .; D gene: .; CDR3 protein: CASRQGYTEAFF; CDR3 DNA: TGTGCCAGCAGACAGGGATACACTGAAGCTTTCTTT
V gene: TRBV28; J gene: TRBJ1-1; clone size: .; D gene: .; CDR3 protein: CASSFQVINTEAFF; CDR3 DNA: TGTGCCAGCAGTTTTCAGGTTATCAACACTGAAGCTTTCTTT